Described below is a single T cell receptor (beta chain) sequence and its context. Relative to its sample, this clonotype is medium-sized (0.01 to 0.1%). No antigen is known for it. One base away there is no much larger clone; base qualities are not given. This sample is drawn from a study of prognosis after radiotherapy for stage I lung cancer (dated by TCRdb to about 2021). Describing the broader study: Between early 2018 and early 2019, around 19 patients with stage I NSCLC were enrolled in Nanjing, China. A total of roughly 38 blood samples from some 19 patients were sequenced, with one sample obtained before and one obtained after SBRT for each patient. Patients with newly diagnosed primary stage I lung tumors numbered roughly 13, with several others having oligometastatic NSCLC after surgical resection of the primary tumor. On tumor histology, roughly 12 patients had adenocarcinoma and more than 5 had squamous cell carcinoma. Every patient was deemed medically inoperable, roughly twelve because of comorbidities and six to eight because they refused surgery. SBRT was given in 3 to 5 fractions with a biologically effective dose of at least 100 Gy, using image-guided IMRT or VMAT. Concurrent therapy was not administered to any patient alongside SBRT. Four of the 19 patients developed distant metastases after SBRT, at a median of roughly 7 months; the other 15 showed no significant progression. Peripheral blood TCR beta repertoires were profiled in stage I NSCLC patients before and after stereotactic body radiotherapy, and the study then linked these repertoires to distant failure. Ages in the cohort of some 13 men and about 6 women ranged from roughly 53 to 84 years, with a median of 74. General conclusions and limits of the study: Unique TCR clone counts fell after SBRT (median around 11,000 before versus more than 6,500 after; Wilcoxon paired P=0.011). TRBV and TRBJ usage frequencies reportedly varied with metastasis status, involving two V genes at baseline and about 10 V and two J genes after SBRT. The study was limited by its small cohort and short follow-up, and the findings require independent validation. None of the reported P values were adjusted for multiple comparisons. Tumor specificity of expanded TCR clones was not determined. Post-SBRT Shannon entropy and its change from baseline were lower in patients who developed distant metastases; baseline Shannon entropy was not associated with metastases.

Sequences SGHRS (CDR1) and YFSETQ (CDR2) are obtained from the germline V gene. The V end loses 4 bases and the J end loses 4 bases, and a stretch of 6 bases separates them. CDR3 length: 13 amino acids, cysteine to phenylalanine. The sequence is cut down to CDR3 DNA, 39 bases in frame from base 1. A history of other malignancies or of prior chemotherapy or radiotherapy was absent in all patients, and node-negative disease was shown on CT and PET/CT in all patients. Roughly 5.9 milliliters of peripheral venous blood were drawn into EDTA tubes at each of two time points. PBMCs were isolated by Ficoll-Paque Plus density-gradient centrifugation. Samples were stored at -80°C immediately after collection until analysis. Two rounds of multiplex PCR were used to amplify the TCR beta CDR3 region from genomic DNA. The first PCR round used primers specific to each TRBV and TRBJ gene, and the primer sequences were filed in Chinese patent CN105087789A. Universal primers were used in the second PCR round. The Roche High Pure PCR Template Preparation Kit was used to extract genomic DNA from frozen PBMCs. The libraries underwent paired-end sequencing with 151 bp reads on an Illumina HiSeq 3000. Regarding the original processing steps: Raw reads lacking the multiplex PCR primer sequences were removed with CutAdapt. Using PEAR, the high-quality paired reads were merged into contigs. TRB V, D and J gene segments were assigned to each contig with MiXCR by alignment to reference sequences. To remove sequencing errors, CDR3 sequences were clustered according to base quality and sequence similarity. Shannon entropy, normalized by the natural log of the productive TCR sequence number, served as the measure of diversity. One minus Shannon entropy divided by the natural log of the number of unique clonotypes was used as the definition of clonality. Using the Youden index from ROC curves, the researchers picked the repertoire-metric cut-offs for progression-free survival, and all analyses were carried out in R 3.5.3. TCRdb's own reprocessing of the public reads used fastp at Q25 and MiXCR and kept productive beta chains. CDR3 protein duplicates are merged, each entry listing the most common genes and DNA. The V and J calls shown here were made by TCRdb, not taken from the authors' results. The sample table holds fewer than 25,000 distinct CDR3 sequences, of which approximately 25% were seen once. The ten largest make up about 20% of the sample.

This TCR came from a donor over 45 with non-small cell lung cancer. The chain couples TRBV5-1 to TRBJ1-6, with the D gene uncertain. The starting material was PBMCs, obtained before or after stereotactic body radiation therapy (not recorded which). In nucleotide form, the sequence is TGCGCCAGCAGCCTCGAATATAATTCACCCCTCCACTTT. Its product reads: CASSLEYNSPLHF.